This T cell receptor beta chain was sequenced during a study of PD-L1 blockade in urothelial cancer. Background on the study: In the patient group, about 85% of the roughly 30 were males with bladder-origin urothelial cancer. Between 0 and 3 chemotherapy regimens preceded treatment for each patient. Blood samples contained a median about 150,000 T cells. Blood analyses occurred 3 weeks (second dose) and 6 weeks post treatment start.

V dropped 6 bases and J dropped 2; count of bases not matched to a gene: 3. The CDR3 runs 13 residues. CDR1 is MNHGY and CDR2 is SVAAGI in the germline V gene. The sample's time point: pretreatment peripheral blood. Using immunoSEQ multiplex PCR, the repertoire was profiled, and TCRdb retains in-frame clones only, with some absent. Of about 47,000 clones listed, around 86% are singletons. Material: PBMCs, obtained around atezolizumab (anti-PD-L1) treatment. The chain carries TRBV6-9 and TRBJ1-2, with 7 bases identical to TRBD1. The TCR was taken from a man aged 50 or older with urothelial cancer. CDR3 nucleotide sequence: TGTGCCAGCAGAGTGACAGGGAACTATGGCTACACCTTC. Amino acids: CASRVTGNYGYTF.